Sequencing of this T cell receptor beta chain was carried out in a study of shared clonotypes between healthy human individuals. The assay was immunoSEQ multiplex PCR, and TCRdb's table has in-frame clones only and misses some. This table has 1.5 million to 2.5 million clones, roughly 95% appearing once. CD45RO-negative CD8 cells positively selected for CCR7 made up the naive population, which excluded terminally differentiated effector memory CD45RA+ cells. Among the donors, all were Caucasian adults who lived in Nashville, Tennessee. This CDR3 region has 17 residues. CDR1 is LGHNA and CDR2 is YSLEER in the germline V gene. V lost 1 base to trimming and J lost 5 bases; unmatched junction nucleotides: 12.

The TCR was taken from a man aged 18 to 29 in good health. This chain links TRBV4-3 with TRBJ2-7; TRBD2 matches 9 bases. Material: naive CD8+ T cells sorted from blood. For the CDR3, the DNA is TGCGCCAGCAGCCAAGCCTCGGTGCTAGCGGGATTCGACGAGCAGTACTTC. Translating it yields CASSQASVLAGFDEQYF.